This TCR beta chain emerged from a study of blood T cell repertoires in COVID-19. About the study: The analysed material was cDNA or gDNA that came from T cells, B-cell-depleted T cells, or PBMCs.

Under the authors' procedure: Reference gene primers were amplified, and this amplification served to estimate nucleated cell counts. This table comes from immunoSEQ multiplex PCR, and its TCRdb copy is limited to in-frame clones, with some not included. V and J calls and clone size are copied from that table; D and trimming were computed from the DNA. Of about 210,000 clones in the sample, about 91% were seen once. CDR1 and CDR2 from the germline V gene are ENHRY and SYGVKD. Trimming took 2 bases from V and 2 from J; bases not matched to a gene: 4. This CDR3 contains 16 residues. This clonotype originated in a man between 18 and 35 years old with acute COVID-19. This chain joins TRBV10-3 and TRBJ2-3; 10 bases align to TRBD1. Specimen: PBMCs or T cells enriched from blood (not recorded which). The CDR3: CAISEGDRGITDTQYF. As DNA, the CDR3 is TGTGCCATCAGTGAGGGGGACAGGGGAATCACAGATACGCAGTATTTT.